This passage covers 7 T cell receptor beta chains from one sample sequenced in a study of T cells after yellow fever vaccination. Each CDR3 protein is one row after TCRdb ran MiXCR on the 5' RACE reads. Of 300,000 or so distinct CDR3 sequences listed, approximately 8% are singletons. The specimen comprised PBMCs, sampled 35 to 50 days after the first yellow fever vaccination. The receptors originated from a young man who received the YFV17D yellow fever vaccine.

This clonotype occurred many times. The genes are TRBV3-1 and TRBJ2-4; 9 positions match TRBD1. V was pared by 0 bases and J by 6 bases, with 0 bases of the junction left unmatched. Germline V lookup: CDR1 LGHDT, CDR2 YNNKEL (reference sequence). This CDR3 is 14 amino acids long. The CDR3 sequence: CASSQEGQGNIQYF. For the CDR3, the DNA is TGTGCCAGCAGCCAAGAGGGACAGGGAAACATTCAGTACTTC.

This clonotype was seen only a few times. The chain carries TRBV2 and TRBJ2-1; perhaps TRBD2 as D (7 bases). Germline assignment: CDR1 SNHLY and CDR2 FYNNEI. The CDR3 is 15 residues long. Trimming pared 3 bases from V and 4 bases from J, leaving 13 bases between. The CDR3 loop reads CASSDPGGPYNEQFF. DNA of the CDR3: TGTGCCAGCAGTGACCCCGGGGGGCCTTACAATGAGCAGTTCTTC.

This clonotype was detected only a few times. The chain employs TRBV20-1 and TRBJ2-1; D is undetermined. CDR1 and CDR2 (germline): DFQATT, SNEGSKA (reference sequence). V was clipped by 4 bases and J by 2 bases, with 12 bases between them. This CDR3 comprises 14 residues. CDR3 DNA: TGCAGTGCTACAACTATCGGTACCTACAATGAGCAGTTCTTC. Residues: CSATTIGTYNEQFF.

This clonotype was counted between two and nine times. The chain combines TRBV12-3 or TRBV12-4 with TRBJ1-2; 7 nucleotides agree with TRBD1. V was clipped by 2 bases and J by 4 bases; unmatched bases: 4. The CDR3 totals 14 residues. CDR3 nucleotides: TGTGCCAGCAGTTTATCGGGACAGATCTATGGCTACACCTTC. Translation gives CASSLSGQIYGYTF.

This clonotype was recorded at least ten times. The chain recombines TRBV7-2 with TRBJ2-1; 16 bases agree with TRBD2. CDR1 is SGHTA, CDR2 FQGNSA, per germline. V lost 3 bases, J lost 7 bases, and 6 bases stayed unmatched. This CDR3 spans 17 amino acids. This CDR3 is CASSFSGTSGGVNEQFF. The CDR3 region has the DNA TGTGCCAGCAGCTTCTCCGGGACTAGCGGGGGGGTAAATGAGCAGTTCTTC.

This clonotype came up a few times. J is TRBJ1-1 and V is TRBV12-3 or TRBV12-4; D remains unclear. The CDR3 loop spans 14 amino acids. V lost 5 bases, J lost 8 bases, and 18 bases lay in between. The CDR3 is CASSARAGNLEAFF. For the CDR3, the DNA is TGTGCCAGCAGTGCGAGAGCCGGGAACCTAGAAGCTTTCTTT.

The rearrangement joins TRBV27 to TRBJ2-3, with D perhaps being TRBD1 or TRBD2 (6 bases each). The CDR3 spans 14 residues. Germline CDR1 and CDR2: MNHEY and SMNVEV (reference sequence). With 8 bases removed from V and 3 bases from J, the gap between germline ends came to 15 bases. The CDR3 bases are TGTGCCAGCGGACCTTGGGGGGCGACAGATACGCAGTATTTT. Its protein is CASGPWGATDTQYF.